The clone carrying this T cell receptor (beta chain) was counted many times. The data are from a study of spatial heterogeneity in lung cancer. TCRdb ran MiXCR on the 5' RACE reads and lists one entry per CDR3 protein. Of about 13,000 distinct CDR3 sequences in the sample, about 3.8% were seen once. CDR3 length: 16 residues. Germline V gives CDR1 LNHNV, CDR2 YYDKDF (reference sequence). V was clipped by 5 bases and J by 8 bases, with 19 bases between them. Specified time point: sample taken at primary tumor resection. Whole RNA was taken from tumor, nontumor lung or frozen PBMC; it was then sequenced unsorted.

The sequencing here drew on PBMCs, taken at surgery. The sequence derives from a male donor with early-stage non-small cell lung cancer. This chain connects TRBV15 to TRBJ1-6; D is perhaps TRBD1 (5 bases). The CDR3 region has the DNA TGTGCCACCAGCGGAGGCCGGAGTGGGGGATATTCACCCCTCCACTTT. This sequence encodes CATSGGRSGGYSPLHF.